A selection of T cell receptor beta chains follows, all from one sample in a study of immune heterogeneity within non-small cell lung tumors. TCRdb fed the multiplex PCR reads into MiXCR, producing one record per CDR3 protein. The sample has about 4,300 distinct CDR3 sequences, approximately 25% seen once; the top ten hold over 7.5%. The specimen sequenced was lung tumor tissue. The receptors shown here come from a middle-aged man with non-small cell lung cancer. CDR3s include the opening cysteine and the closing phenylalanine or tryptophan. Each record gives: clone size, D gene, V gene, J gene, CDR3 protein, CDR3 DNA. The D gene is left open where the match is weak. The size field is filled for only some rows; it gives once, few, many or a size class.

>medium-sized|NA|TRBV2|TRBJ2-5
CASTLTYQGGETQYF
TGTGCCAGCACCCTCACATATCAGGGCGGGGAGACCCAGTACTTC
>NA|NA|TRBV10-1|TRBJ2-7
CATAVGPSIEQYF
TGCGCCACCGCCGTAGGTCCGTCCATCGAGCAGTACTTC
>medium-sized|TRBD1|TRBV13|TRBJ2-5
CASSLDRAETQYF
TGTGCCAGCAGTTTGGACAGGGCAGAGACCCAGTACTTC
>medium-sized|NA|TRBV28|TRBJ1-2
CASSHQGQLYGYTF
TGTGCCAGCAGTCACCAGGGGCAACTATATGGCTACACCTTC
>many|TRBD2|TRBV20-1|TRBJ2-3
CSASRRESVVDTQYF
TGCAGTGCTAGTCGGCGGGAGTCGGTAGTAGATACGCAGTATTTT
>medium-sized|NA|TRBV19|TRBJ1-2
CASTPWSDGSNYGYTF
TGTGCCAGTACCCCATGGTCGGACGGGTCTAACTATGGCTACACCTTC
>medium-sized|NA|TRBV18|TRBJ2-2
CASSLQGSGTGELFF
TGTGCCAGCTCACTACAGGGAAGTGGGACCGGGGAGCTGTTTTTT
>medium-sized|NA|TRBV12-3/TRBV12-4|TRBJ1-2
CAYYEPNYGYTF
TGTGCCTACTACGAACCTAACTATGGCTACACCTTC
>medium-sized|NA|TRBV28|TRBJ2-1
CASSPTGLSYNEQFF
TGTGCCAGCAGTCCCACGGGCCTGTCCTACAATGAGCAGTTCTTC
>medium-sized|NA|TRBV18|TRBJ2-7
CASSGSGYEQYF
TGTGCCAGCTCGGGGAGCGGCTACGAGCAGTACTTC
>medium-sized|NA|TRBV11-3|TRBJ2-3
CASSPNGATTDTQYF
TGTGCCAGCAGCCCCAACGGCGCGACCACAGATACGCAGTATTTT
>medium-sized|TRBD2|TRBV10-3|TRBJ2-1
CAISNLAGPGNEQFF
TGTGCCATCAGCAACTTAGCGGGACCGGGCAATGAGCAGTTCTTC
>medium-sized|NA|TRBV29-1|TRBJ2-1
CRVTLGQGGDEQFF
TGCAGGGTCACGTTGGGGCAGGGGGGGGATGAGCAGTTCTTC
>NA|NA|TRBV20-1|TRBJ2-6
CSASGVSRANVLTF
TGCAGTGCTAGCGGTGTTTCCCGGGCCAACGTCCTGACTTTC
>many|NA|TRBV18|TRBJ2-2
CASSPSRGVTGELFF
TGTGCCAGCTCACCATCCAGGGGGGTCACCGGGGAGCTGTTTTTT
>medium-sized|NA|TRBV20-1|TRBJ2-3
CSARESAASTDTQYF
TGCAGTGCTAGAGAGTCAGCGGCTAGCACAGATACGCAGTATTTT
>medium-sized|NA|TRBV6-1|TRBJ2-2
CASSEDRRELFF
TGTGCCAGCAGCGAAGACAGAAGGGAGCTGTTTTTT
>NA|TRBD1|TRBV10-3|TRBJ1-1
CAISKTGGLGTEAFF
TGTGCCATCAGTAAGACAGGGGGCTTGGGCACTGAAGCTTTCTTT
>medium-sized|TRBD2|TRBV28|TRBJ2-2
CASRTSPSLAGANTGELFF
TGTGCCAGCAGAACCTCCCCCTCACTAGCGGGGGCGAACACCGGGGAGCTGTTTTTT
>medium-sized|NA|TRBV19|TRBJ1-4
CASSISGASEKLFF
TGTGCCAGTAGTATTTCCGGGGCGTCTGAAAAACTGTTTTTT
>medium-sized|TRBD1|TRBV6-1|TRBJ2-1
CASSEGQGPGGRNEQFF
TGTGCCAGCAGTGAAGGACAGGGGCCCGGTGGTAGGAATGAGCAGTTCTTC
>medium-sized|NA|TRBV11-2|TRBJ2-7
CASGGGTGYGEQYF
TGTGCCAGCGGGGGGGGGACAGGATATGGGGAGCAGTACTTC
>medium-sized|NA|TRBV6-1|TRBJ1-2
CASNPAGHLSYGYTF
TGTGCCAGCAACCCTGCGGGACACCTAAGCTATGGCTACACCTTC
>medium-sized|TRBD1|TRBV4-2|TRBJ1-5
CASSQDQGAGQPQHF
TGTGCCAGCAGCCAAGATCAGGGGGCCGGTCAGCCCCAGCATTTT
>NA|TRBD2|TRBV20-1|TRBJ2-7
CSVASGVSSYEQYF
TGCAGTGTGGCTAGCGGGGTGAGCTCCTACGAGCAGTACTTC
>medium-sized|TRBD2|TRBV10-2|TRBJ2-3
CASRAGGDTDTQYF
TGCGCCAGCCGAGCGGGAGGGGACACAGATACGCAGTATTTT
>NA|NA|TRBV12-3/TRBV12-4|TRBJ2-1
CASSWTQNEEFF
TGTGCCAGCAGTTGGACTCAGAATGAGGAGTTCTTC
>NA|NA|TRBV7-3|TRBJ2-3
CASHPRDTQYF
TGTGCCAGCCATCCAAGGGATACGCAGTATTTT
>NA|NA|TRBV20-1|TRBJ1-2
CSAREDVLDAYTF
TGCAGTGCTAGGGAGGACGTCTTGGATGCCTACACCTTT
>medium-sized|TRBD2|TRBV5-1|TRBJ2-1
CASSLPTGGRDEQFF
TGCGCCAGCAGCTTGCCTACGGGAGGGCGCGATGAGCAGTTCTTC
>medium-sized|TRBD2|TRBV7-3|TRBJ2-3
CASSFSSGRIDTQYF
TGTGCCAGCAGCTTTTCTAGCGGGAGAATAGATACGCAGTATTTT
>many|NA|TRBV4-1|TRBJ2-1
CASSQVGGGGGTNEQFF
TGCGCCAGCAGCCAAGTTGGAGGGGGGGGAGGAACCAATGAGCAGTTCTTC
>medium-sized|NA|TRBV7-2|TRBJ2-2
CASSLGGGTGELFF
TGTGCCAGCAGCTTAGGTGGGGGGACCGGGGAGCTGTTTTTT
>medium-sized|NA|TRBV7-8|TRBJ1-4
CASRSTMHEKLFF
TGTGCCAGCAGATCGACAATGCATGAAAAACTGTTTTTT
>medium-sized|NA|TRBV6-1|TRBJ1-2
CASSESGANYGYTF
TGTGCCAGCAGTGAGTCAGGAGCTAACTATGGCTACACCTTC
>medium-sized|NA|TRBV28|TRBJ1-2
CASTGSLYGYTF
TGTGCGTCGACAGGATCCCTCTATGGCTACACCTTC
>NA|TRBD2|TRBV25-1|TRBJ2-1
CASSVAPGGYNEQFF
TGTGCCAGCAGTGTTGCCCCCGGGGGGTACAATGAGCAGTTCTTC
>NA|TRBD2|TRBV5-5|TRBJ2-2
CASSPLAGSYTGELFF
TGTGCCAGCAGCCCCTTAGCGGGGAGCTACACCGGGGAGCTGTTTTTT
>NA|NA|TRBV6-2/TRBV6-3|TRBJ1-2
CASSPGMANYGYTF
TGTGCCAGTAGCCCTGGGATGGCCAACTATGGCTACACCTTC
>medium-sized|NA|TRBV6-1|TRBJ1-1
CASSRVDGGQGPFF
TGTGCCAGCAGTCGCGTGGATGGGGGACAAGGTCCTTTCTTT
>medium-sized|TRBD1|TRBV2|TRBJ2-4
CASSVGPGGYRDIQYF
TGTGCCAGCAGTGTCGGCCCAGGGGGCTACCGGGACATTCAGTACTTC
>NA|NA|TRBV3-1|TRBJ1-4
CARSQDFNRECSEKLFF
TGTGCCAGGAGCCAAGATTTCAACAGGGAATGTAGTGAAAAACTGTTTTTT